Below, 20 T cell receptor beta chains from the same sample are listed, as sequenced in a study of T-cell reconstitution after alpha-beta-depleted transplantation in children (dated by TCRdb to about 2016). Receptor libraries were prepared by PCR. These reads were obtained on an Illumina HiSeq 2500. TCR libraries were prepared with molecular barcoding, using unique molecular identifiers to normalize TCRbeta repertoire quantification. The public reads were reprocessed in TCRdb via fastp at Q25 and MiXCR, keeping in-frame beta chains. For every CDR3 protein sequence, its rows merge into one entry that carries the most common genes and DNA. The sample records 250,000 to 350,000 distinct CDR3 sequences, 9.5% to 10% of which are singletons. The top ten clonotypes cover over 9.5% of the sample. The sample consisted of PBMCs from the stem cell graft donor, taken from the stem cell graft. All receptors derive from a human donor who donated a stem cell graft to a child with SCID.

The chain recombines TRBV5-6 with TRBJ1-2; D perhaps matches TRBD1 (5 bases). From germline, CDR1 is SGHDT and CDR2 YYEEEE. The CDR3 is 15 residues long. V was trimmed by 0 bases and J by 3 bases, leaving 12 bases between them. CDR3 in DNA: TGTGCCAGCAGCTTGGGGCGGACACTCTACTATGGCTACACCTTC. This codes for CASSLGRTLYYGYTF.

This clonotype appeared many times. The V and J genes are TRBV5-1 and TRBJ1-5; possible D gene TRBD1, 5 bases. Trimming cost V 0 bases and J 6 bases, with 10 bases left between them. This CDR3 comprises 14 residues. Germline loops: CDR1 SGHRS, CDR2 YFSETQ. CDR3 loop: CASSLGGTAQPQHF. DNA for the CDR3: TGCGCCAGCAGCTTGGGGGGCACAGCTCAGCCCCAGCATTTT.

The chain recombines TRBV21-1 with TRBJ2-3. TRBV21-1 represents a pseudogene. CDR3 length: 14 residues. This CDR3 is CASSPRLRTDTQYF. CDR3 coding DNA: TGTGCCAGCAGCCCCCGACTCCGCACAGATACGCAGTATTTT.

This clonotype was observed a few times. This chain connects TRBV20-1 to TRBJ2-7; 7 bases agree with TRBD1. Germline CDR1 and CDR2: DFQATT and SNEGSKA (reference sequence). V trimming: 2 bases; J trimming: 4 bases; junction bases outside the gene matches: 8. This CDR3 comprises 14 residues. CDR3 in DNA: TGCAGTGCTAGACCCTACGACAGGGCGTACGAGCAGTACTTC. Protein product: CSARPYDRAYEQYF.

This clonotype came up many times. This chain links TRBV29-1 with TRBJ2-2, with 8 bases fitting TRBD1. CDR3 size: 13 residues. V shed 6 bases and J 2 bases; nucleotides not matched to a gene: 2. The V gene's germline CDR1 is SQVTM and CDR2 ANQGSEA. For the CDR3, the DNA is TGCAGCGTCGACAGGGGTAACACCGGGGAGCTGTTTTTT. It translates to CSVDRGNTGELFF.

The chain combines TRBV4-1 with TRBJ2-1; 11 bases are shared with TRBD2. The CDR3 has 15 residues. Germline V gene sequence: CDR1 MGHRA, CDR2 YSYEKL. V shed 1 base and J 9 bases; nucleotides not matched to a gene: 5. The CDR3 sequence is CASSQGSGGGSEQFF. For the CDR3, the DNA is TGCGCCAGCAGCCAAGGTAGCGGGGGGGGGAGTGAGCAGTTCTTC.

This clonotype was seen a few times. The CDR3 coding sequence is TGCGCCAGCAGCTGGAGACTAGCGGGGCTGAACACCGGGGAGCTGTTTTTT. As protein: CASSWRLAGLNTGELFF. The chain has TRBV5-1 and TRBJ2-2, with 11 nucleotides matching TRBD2. Germline CDR1 SGHRS, CDR2 YFSETQ. V lost 3 bases and J lost 1; bases outside the gene matches: 5. The CDR3 totals 17 residues.

V usage is TRBV20-1 and J usage is TRBJ2-3; 13 bases line up with TRBD2. CDR3 size: 16 residues. V trimming: 4 bases; J trimming: 2 bases; junction bases outside the gene matches: 6. Germline V gene data show CDR1 as DFQATT and CDR2 as SNEGSKA (reference sequence). The CDR3, as DNA: TGCAGTGCTATAAGGACTAGCGGGGGCCTCACAGATACGCAGTATTTT. It encodes CSAIRTSGGLTDTQYF.

The rearrangement joins TRBV5-1 to TRBJ1-1, with D maybe TRBD1 (6 bases). Germline V lookup: CDR1 SGHRS, CDR2 YFSETQ. Trimming pared 2 bases from V and 7 bases from J, leaving 15 bases between. The CDR3 runs to 14 residues. The CDR3 DNA reads as TGCGCCAGCAGCTTACAGGGTGGGGCCGTTGAAGCTTTCTTT. As protein: CASSLQGGAVEAFF. Using reference TRBV5-1 and TRBJ1-1 for the parts outside the CDR3, the full variable domain is KAGVTQTPRYLIKTRGQQVTLSCSPISGHRSVSWYQQTPGQGLQFLFEYFSETQRNKGNFPGRFSGRQFSNSRSEMNVSTLELGDSALYLCASSLQGGAVEAFFGQGTRLTVV.

The chain links TRBV6-1 to TRBJ2-7; D possibly corresponds to TRBD2 (5 bases). The V end lost 4 bases, the J end lost 3 bases, and 16 bases lay between the germline ends. The CDR3 sequence is 15 residues long. CDR1 MNHNS and CDR2 SASEGT come from the germline V gene. The CDR3 here is CASSATSGFGYEQYF. CDR3 in DNA: TGTGCCAGCAGTGCGACCAGCGGTTTCGGCTACGAGCAGTACTTC.

The chain is built from TRBV18 and TRBJ2-3; D is tentatively TRBD1 or TRBD2 (6 bases each). CDR3 length: 15 residues. CDR1 is KGHSH, CDR2 LQKENI, per germline. The V and J ends lost 6 bases and 3 bases respectively, with 16 bases between them. CDR3 loop: CASSLVGGETDTQYF. The CDR3 region has the DNA TGTGCCAGCTCCCTCGTGGGGGGCGAAACAGATACGCAGTATTTT.

The chain has TRBV7-2 and TRBJ2-3; D possibly matches TRBD1 or TRBD2 (5 bases each). Trimming stripped 3 bases from V and 0 bases from J, with 16 bases between. CDR1 SGHTA and CDR2 FQGNSA come from the germline V gene. This CDR3 is 17 amino acids long. CDR3 sequence (DNA): TGTGCCAGCAGCTTCCCCACGTCGGGACGGAGCACAGATACGCAGTATTTT. Its translation is CASSFPTSGRSTDTQYF. The full variable domain, its missing parts supplied by reference TRBV7-2 and TRBJ2-3, is GAGVSQSPSNKVTEKGKDVELRCDPISGHTALYWYRQSLGQGLEFLIYFQGNSAPDKSGLPSDRFSAERTGGSVSTLTIQRTQQEDSAVYLCASSFPTSGRSTDTQYFGPGTRLTVL.

This clonotype has ten or more counts. This chain joins TRBV18 and TRBJ1-1, with D unresolved. The CDR3 sequence is 13 residues long. From germline, CDR1 is KGHSH and CDR2 LQKENI. The germline V and J ends were trimmed by 2 bases and 2 bases, with 6 bases remaining between them. CDR3 in amino acids: CASSPGLNTEAFF. The CDR3, as DNA: TGTGCCAGCTCACCAGGCCTCAACACTGAAGCTTTCTTT. The variable domain in full, with the rest retrieved from reference TRBV18 and TRBJ1-1, is NAGVMQNPRHLVRRRGQEARLRCSPMKGHSHVYWYRQLPEEGLKFMVYLQKENIIDESGMPKERFSAEFPKEGPSILRIQQVVRGDSAAYFCASSPGLNTEAFFGQGTRLTVV.

This clonotype was seen a handful of times. This chain links TRBV5-1 with TRBJ2-1, with D possibly matching TRBD2 (6 bases). The V and J ends lost 6 bases and 8 bases respectively, with 24 bases between them. Germline CDR1 SGHRS, CDR2 YFSETQ. The CDR3 spans 16 residues. Here the CDR3 DNA reads TGCGCCAGCACCTCAAAAACGGGGACTGGGGGGTATGAGCAGTTCTTC. As protein: CASTSKTGTGGYEQFF.

This clonotype came up a few times. The chain uses TRBV5-6 and TRBJ1-1; D call uncertain. Germline V CDR1 and CDR2: SGHDT, YYEEEE. The CDR3 runs 16 residues. Deletions cut 3 bases from V and 1 base from J, with 16 bases between. The CDR3 nucleotides are TGTGCCAGCAGCTGGCAAACCGGACGGGAGAACACTGAAGCTTTCTTT. The encoded protein is CASSWQTGRENTEAFF.

This clonotype appeared many times. This chain joins TRBV6-5 and TRBJ2-3; D ambiguous. Deletions cut 4 bases from V and 4 bases from J, with 12 bases between. The CDR3 loop spans 14 amino acids. Germline V CDR1 and CDR2: MNHEY, SVGAGI. The CDR3 DNA sequence: TGTGCCAGCAGTTTGGACCCAAGGGCAGATACGCAGTATTTT. Amino acid sequence: CASSLDPRADTQYF.

The J gene is TRBJ2-6, the V gene TRBV6-2 or TRBV6-3; D unresolved. The CDR3 covers 13 residues. V gave up 7 bases and J gave up 1 base, with 5 bases separating them. The V gene's germline CDR1 is MNHEY and CDR2 SVGEGT. For the CDR3, the DNA is TGTGCCAGCATTAGATCTGGGGCCAACGTCCTGACTTTC. This codes for CASIRSGANVLTF.

The V call is TRBV14, the J call TRBJ2-3, with 10 bases matching TRBD1. J gave up 2 bases and V 4 bases, and 6 bases lay outside the gene matches. Germline lookup yields CDR1 SGHDN and CDR2 FVKESK. The CDR3 sequence is 16 residues long. CDR3 residues: CASSPGQGVLTDTQYF. DNA for the CDR3: TGTGCCAGCAGCCCAGGACAGGGGGTACTCACAGATACGCAGTATTTT.

Ten or more counts support this clonotype. In DNA form, the CDR3 reads TGTGCCAGCAGTCCCGGGACGGGCTCTGGAAACACCATATATTTT. Translating it yields CASSPGTGSGNTIYF. This chain uses TRBV7-3 with TRBJ1-3; perhaps TRBD1 as D (5 bases). The V and J ends lost 6 bases and 0 bases respectively, with 12 bases between them. In germline, CDR1 is SGHTA, CDR2 FQGTGA. The CDR3 consists of 15 residues.

This clonotype has just a few counts. The V call is TRBV5-1, the J call TRBJ2-7, with 9 positions matching TRBD1. The CDR3 extends over 14 amino acids. V gave up 6 bases and J gave up 3 bases; unmatched junction bases: 7. Germline CDR1 SGHRS, CDR2 YFSETQ. The CDR3 region is CASTSGQGDYEQYF. The CDR3 DNA reads TGCGCCAGCACCTCGGGACAGGGAGACTACGAGCAGTACTTC.